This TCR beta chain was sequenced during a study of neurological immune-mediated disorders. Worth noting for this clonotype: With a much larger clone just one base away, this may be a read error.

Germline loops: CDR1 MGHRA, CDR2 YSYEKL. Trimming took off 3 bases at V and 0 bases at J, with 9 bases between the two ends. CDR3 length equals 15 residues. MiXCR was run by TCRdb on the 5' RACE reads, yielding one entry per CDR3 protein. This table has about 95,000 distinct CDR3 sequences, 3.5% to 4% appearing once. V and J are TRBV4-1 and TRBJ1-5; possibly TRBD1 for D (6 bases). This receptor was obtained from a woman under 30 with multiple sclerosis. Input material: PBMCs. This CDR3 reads CASSQRQDSNQPQHF. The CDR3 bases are TGCGCCAGCAGCCAGAGACAGGATAGCAATCAGCCCCAGCATTTT.